These T cell receptor beta chains were read from a single sample in a study of T cells after posttransplantation cyclophosphamide. Clones were sequenced by immunoSEQ multiplex PCR, and TCRdb holds only the in-frame ones, with some missing. Of 15,000 to 20,000 clones listed, around 87% were seen once; the top ten hold roughly 4%. This sample comprised PBMCs, obtained after an allogeneic stem cell transplant with a calcineurin inhibitor and methotrexate. These receptors originate from a male patient in his fifties who received an allogeneic stem cell transplant from an unrelated donor, was CMV-positive, and had chronic GVHD only. Part of the T cell pool may stem from the graft donor. CDR3s leave out the opening cysteine and the closing phenylalanine or tryptophan.

TRBV5-1	TRBJ2-7	ASSSRLPGGYEQY
TRBV14	TRBJ1-5	ASSQDPDKYSNQPQH
TRBV11-3	TRBJ2-5	ASRAFRTQETQY
TRBV5-6	TRBJ2-1	ASSGGTSGRPFSYNEQF
TRBV5-5	TRBJ1-3	ASSLTPGQGSGNTIY
TRBV7-9	TRBJ1-4	ASSPQGVGKLF
TRBV7-9	TRBJ2-2	ASSLGTSGNTGELF
TRBV7-9	TRBJ2-5	ASSSLPGLAGKETQY
TRBV5-1	TRBJ2-1	ASSPNRNEQF
TRBV7-3	TRBJ2-1	ASSYLARVGGNEQF
TRBV4-1	TRBJ2-5	ASSDSGTGQETQY
TRBV2	TRBJ2-7	ATTRTPNEQY
TRBV4-2	TRBJ2-3	ASSLSRGSGTDTQY
TRBV5-1	TRBJ2-5	ASSPGLLGGETQY
TRBV5-1	TRBJ2-7	ASSSGTGSYEQY
TRBV28	TRBJ1-5	ASRQSNQPQH
TRBV6-6	TRBJ1-5	ASSMGASNQPQH
TRBV5-4	TRBJ2-1	ASTSGGNEQF
TRBV11-3	TRBJ2-7	ASRGGLWDATYEQY
TRBV19	TRBJ2-2	ASNRGGELF
TRBV7-6	TRBJ1-4	ASSPSPWVRAVTNEKLF
TRBV19	TRBJ2-7	ASSIVAEQAYEQY
TRBV19	TRBJ1-1	ASSIRGTEAF
TRBV6-5	TRBJ1-4	ASSYLGGEEKLF
TRBV5-1	TRBJ2-3	ASSPGTPSTDTQY
TRBV7-8	TRBJ1-5	ASSLEGNSNQPQH
TRBV5-4	TRBJ2-5	ASSFPGRGQETQY
TRBV29-1	TRBJ2-7	SVRTGVIAGEQY
TRBV6-1	TRBJ2-1	ASSEQARTSFLDEQF
TRBV11-3	TRBJ2-7	ASSLDAKGLAGAYEQY
TRBV6-6	TRBJ2-7	ASSYSGGAGREQY